This paragraph reports one T cell receptor beta chain. Its antigen is unidentified. Nashville, Tennessee was home to all donors, who were Caucasian adults. The test was conducted at deep level. Assay used: immunoSEQ multiplex PCR; TCRdb lists only in-frame clones, some missing. The data contain more than 2 million clones, approximately 96% of them singletons. The data were obtained in a study of shared clonotypes between healthy human individuals. Across the study: Each donor had three CD4 naive, three CD4 memory, two CD8 naive and one CD8 memory plate. Broader study findings: There were few donors, and this limited the genetic and exposure-history diversity represented.

This CDR3 is built from 14 residues. Trimming shortened V by 2 bases and J by 6 bases, and 13 bases separated the two germline ends. CDR1 and CDR2 from the germline V gene are SNHLY and FYNNEI. Material for sequencing was naive CD4+ T cells sorted from blood. Subset specified: CD45RA+ positively selected. The source is a young man in good health. The rearrangement links TRBV2 to TRBJ1-2; D remains unclear. CDR3: CASSELGQTDGYTF. The CDR3 coding sequence is TGTGCCAGCAGTGAATTAGGGCAGACGGATGGCTACACCTTC.